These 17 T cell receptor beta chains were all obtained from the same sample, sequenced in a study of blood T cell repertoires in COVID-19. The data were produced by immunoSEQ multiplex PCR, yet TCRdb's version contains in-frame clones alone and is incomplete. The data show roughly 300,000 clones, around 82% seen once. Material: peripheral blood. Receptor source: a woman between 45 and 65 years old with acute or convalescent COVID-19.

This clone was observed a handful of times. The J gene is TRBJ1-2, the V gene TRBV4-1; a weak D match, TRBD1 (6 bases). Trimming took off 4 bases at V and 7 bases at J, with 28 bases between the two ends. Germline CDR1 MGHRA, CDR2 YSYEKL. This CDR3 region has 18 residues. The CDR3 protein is CASSRVGDPGRGLSGYTF. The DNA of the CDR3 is TGCGCCAGCAGCCGGGTGGGAGACCCAGGGAGGGGGTTGAGTGGCTACACCTTC.

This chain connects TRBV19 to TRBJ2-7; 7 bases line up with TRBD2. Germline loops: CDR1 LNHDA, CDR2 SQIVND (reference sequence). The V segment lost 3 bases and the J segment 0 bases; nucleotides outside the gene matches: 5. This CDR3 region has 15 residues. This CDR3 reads CASSIVAGPSYEQYF. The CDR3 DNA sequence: TGTGCCAGTAGTATTGTAGCGGGCCCCTCCTACGAGCAGTACTTC.

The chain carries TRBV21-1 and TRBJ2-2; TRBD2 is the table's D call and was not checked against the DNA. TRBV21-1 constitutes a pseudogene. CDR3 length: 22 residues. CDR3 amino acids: CANPGGIPGTSGMRTQTGELFF. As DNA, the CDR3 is TGTGCCAACCCCGGGGGAATTCCCGGGACTAGCGGGATGCGGACTCAGACCGGGGAGCTGTTTTTT.

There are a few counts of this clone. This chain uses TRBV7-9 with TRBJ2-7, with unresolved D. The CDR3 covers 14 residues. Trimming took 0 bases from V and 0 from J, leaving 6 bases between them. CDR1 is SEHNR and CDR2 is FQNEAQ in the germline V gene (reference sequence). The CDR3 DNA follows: TGTGCCAGCAGCTTAGCGAGTAGCTCCTACGAGCAGTACTTC. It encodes CASSLASSSYEQYF.

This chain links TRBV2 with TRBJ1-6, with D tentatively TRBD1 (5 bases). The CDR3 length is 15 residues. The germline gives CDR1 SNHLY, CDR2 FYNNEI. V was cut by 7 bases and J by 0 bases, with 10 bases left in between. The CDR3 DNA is TGTGCCAGCACGGACAAGAGCTCCTATAATTCACCCCTCCACTTT. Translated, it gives CASTDKSSYNSPLHF.

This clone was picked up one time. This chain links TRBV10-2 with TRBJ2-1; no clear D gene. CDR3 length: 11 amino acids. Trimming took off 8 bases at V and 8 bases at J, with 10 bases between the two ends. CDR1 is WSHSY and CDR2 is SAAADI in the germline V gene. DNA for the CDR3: TGCGCCAGCGGAGACGTATATGAGCAGTTCTTC. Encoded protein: CASGDVYEQFF.

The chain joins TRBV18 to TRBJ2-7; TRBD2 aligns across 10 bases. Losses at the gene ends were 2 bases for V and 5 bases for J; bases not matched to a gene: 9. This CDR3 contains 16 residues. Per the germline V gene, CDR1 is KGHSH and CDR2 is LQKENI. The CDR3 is CASSPKGLAGVDEQYF. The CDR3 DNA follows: TGTGCCAGCTCACCAAAGGGGCTAGCGGGAGTTGACGAGCAGTACTTC.

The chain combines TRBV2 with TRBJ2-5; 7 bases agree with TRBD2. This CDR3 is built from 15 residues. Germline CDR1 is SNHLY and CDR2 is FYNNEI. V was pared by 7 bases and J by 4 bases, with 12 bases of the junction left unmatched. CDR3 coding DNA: TGTGCCAGCAAGCCGGCCAGCGGGGAGGGAGAGACCCAGTACTTC. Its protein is CASKPASGEGETQYF. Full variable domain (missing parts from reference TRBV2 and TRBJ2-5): EPEVTQTPSHQVTQMGQEVILRCVPISNHLYFYWYRQILGQKVEFLVSFYNNEISEKSEIFDDQFSVERPDGSNFTLKIRSTKLEDSAMYFCASKPASGEGETQYFGPGTRLLVL.

Here the CDR3 DNA reads TGTGCCAGCAGCGTAACAAGCGGGAGTGACACCGGGGAGCTGTTTTTT. Its translation is CASSVTSGSDTGELFF. The genes are TRBV9 and TRBJ2-2; 8 nucleotides match TRBD2. The germline gives CDR1 SGDLS, CDR2 YYNGEE. V was clipped by 1 base and J by 3 bases; unmatched bases: 5. There are 16 residues in the CDR3.

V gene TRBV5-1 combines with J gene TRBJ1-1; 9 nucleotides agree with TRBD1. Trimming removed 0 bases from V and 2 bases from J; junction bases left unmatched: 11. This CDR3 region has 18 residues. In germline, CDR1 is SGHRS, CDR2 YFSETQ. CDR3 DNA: TGCGCCAGCAGCTTGGCCGGTACAGGGGGCTTTGTAAACACTGAAGCTTTCTTT. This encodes CASSLAGTGGFVNTEAFF.

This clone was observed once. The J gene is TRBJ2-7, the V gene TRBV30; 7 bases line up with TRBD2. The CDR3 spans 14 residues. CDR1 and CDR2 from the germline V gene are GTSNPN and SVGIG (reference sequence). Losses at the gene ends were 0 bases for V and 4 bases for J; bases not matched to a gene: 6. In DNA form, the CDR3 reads TGTGCCTGGAGTGTGGCTTTCGGGGGGTACGAGCAGTACTTC. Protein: CAWSVAFGGYEQYF.

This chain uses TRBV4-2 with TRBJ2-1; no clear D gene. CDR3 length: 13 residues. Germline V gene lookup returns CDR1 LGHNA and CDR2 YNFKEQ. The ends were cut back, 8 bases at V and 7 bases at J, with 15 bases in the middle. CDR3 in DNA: TGTGCCAGCTCAGCCTCCGGGTCGAATGAGCAGTTCTTC. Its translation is CASSASGSNEQFF.

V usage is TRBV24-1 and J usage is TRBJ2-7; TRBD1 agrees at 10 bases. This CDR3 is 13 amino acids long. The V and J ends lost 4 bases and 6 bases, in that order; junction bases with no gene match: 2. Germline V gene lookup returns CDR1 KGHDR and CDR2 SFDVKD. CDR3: CATSDRTGGEQYF. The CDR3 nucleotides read TGTGCCACCAGTGACCGGACAGGGGGCGAGCAGTACTTC.

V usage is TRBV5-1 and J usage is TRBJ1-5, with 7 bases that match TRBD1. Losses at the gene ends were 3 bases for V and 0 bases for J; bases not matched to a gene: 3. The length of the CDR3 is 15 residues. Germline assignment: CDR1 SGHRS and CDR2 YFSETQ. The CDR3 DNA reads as TGCGCCAGCAGCTGGGGGGACAGTAGCAATCAGCCCCAGCATTTT. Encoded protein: CASSWGDSSNQPQHF. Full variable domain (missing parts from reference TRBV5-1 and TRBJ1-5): KAGVTQTPRYLIKTRGQQVTLSCSPISGHRSVSWYQQTPGQGLQFLFEYFSETQRNKGNFPGRFSGRQFSNSRSEMNVSTLELGDSALYLCASSWGDSSNQPQHFGDGTRLSIL.

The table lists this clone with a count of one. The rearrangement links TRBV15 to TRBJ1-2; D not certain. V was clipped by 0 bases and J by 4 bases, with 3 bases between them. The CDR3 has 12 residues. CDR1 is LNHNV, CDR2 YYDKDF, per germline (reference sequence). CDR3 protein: CATSRDFYGYTF. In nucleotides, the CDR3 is TGTGCCACCAGCAGAGACTTCTATGGCTACACCTTC.

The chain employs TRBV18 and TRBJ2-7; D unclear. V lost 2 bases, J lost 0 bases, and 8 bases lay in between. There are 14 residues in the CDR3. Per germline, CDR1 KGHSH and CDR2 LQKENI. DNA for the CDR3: TGTGCCAGCTCACCAACGGTTAACTCCTACGAGCAGTACTTC. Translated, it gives CASSPTVNSYEQYF.

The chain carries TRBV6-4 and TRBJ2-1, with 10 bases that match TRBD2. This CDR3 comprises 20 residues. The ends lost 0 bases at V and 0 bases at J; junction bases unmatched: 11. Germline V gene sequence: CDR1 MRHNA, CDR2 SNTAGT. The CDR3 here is CASSDSLAGGATYSYNEQFF. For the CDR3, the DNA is TGTGCCAGCAGTGACTCATTAGCGGGAGGTGCTACGTACTCCTACAATGAGCAGTTCTTC.